Presented here are 2 T cell receptor beta chains from one specimen sequenced in a study of technical replicates of blood from a few donors. Data came from immunoSEQ multiplex PCR; TCRdb stores just in-frame clones and leaves some out. The sample holds 50,000 to 80,000 clones, about 86% seen once. Input material: PBMCs. The receptor source for this set is a human donor in good health. Some clones in this sample may be carry-over from other donors' samples.

Here the CDR3 DNA reads TGTGCCAGCAGCTCGACAGGGCGTACCTCTGGGGCCAACGTCCTGACTTTC. Its translation is CASSSTGRTSGANVLTF. This chain joins TRBV7-3 and TRBJ2-6; 7 nucleotides line up with TRBD1. J lost 0 bases, V lost 4 bases, and 6 bases had no gene match. CDR1 SGHTA and CDR2 FQGTGA come from the germline V gene. This CDR3 spans 17 amino acids.

The chain couples TRBV9 to TRBJ2-7; TRBD1 agrees at 12 bases. The CDR3 consists of 14 residues. CDR1 SGDLS and CDR2 YYNGEE come from the germline V gene. V was clipped by 6 bases and J by 4 bases; unmatched bases: 5. CDR3 sequence: CASNPGQGAYEQYF. As DNA, the CDR3 is TGTGCCAGCAATCCGGGACAGGGGGCTTACGAGCAGTACTTC.